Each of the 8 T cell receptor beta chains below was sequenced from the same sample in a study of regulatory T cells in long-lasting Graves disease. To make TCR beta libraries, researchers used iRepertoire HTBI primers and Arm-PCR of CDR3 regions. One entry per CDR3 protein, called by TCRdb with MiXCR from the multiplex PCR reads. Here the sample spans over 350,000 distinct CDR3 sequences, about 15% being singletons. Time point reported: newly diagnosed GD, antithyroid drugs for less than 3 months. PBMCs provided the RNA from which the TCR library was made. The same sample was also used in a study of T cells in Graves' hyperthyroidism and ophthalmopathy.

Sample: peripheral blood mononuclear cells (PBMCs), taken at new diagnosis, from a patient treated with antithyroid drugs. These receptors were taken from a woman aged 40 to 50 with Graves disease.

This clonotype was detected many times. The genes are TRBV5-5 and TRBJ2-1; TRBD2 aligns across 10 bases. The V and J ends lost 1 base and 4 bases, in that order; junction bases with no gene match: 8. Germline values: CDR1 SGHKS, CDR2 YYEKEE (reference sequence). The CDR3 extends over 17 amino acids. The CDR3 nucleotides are TGTGCCAGCAGCTTGAGTCCGGGACTAGCGCCTTACAATGAGCAGTTCTTC. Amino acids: CASSLSPGLAPYNEQFF.

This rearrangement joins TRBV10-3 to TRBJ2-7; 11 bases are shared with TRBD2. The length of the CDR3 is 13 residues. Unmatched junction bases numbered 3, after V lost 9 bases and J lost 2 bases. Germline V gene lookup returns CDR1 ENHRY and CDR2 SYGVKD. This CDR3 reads CAMGTSGTYEQYF. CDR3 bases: TGTGCCATGGGGACTAGCGGAACCTACGAGCAGTACTTC.

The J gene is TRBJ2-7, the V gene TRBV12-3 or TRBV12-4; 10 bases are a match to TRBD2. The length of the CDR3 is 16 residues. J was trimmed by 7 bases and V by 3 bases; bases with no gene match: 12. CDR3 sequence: CASSFVLAGDPGEQYF. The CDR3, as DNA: TGTGCCAGCAGTTTTGTTCTAGCGGGAGATCCTGGGGAGCAGTACTTC.

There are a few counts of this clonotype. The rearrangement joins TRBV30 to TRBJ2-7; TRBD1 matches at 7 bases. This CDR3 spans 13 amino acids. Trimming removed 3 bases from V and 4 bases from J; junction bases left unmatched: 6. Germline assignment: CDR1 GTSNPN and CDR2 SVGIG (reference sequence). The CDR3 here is CAWRESGQYEQYF. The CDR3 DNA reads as TGTGCCTGGAGAGAATCGGGACAGTACGAGCAGTACTTC.

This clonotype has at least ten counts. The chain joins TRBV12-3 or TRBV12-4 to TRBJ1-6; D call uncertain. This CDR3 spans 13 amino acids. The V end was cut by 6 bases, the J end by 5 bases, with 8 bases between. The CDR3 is CASRVSNNSPLHF. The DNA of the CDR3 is TGTGCCAGCAGGGTATCAAATAATTCACCCCTCCACTTT.

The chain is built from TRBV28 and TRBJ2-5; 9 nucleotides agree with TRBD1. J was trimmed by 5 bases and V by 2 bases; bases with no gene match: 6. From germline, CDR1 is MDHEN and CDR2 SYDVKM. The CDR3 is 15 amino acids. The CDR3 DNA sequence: TGTGCCAGCAGTTTAGAACAGGGGGCGGGGGAGACCCAGTACTTC. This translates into CASSLEQGAGETQYF.

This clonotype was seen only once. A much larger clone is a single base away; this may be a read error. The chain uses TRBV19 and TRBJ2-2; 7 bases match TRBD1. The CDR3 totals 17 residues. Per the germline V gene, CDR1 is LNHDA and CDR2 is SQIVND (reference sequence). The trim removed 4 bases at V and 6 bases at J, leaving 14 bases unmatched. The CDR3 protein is CASSTLPGQLRAGELFF. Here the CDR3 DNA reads TGTGCCAGTAGTACCCTCCCGGGACAGCTACGGGCCGGGGAGCTGTTTTTT.

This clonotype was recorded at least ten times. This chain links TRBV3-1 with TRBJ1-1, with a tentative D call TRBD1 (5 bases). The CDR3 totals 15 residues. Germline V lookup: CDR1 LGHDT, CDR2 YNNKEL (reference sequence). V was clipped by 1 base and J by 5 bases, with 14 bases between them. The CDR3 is CASSQGKGWQTEAFF. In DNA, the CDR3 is TGTGCCAGCAGCCAAGGTAAGGGGTGGCAGACTGAAGCTTTCTTT.